This is a list of T cell receptor beta chains from one sample in a study of control samples from healthy donors and cancer patients. The method was immunoSEQ multiplex PCR; TCRdb's version includes in-frame clones alone and lacks a portion of them. The top ten hold around 15% of the sample, which has around 53,000 clones, about 90% seen once. Sequenced sample: PBMCs. The receptors shown here come from a man aged 60 to 69 with head and neck cancer. CDR3s leave out the opening cysteine and the closing phenylalanine or tryptophan. The order of the fields is CDR3 length, V gene, J gene, CDR3 protein.

length: 14
V: TRBV4-2
J: TRBJ1-2
CDR3: ASSQEPWDTYYGYT

length: 13
V: TRBV7-3
J: TRBJ1-1
CDR3: ASSPGGQINTEAF

length: 12
V: TRBV28
J: TRBJ2-7
CDR3: ASSLGLPRVEQY

length: 11
V: TRBV28
J: TRBJ2-7
CDR3: ASGVGQSYEQY

length: 13
V: TRBV4-1
J: TRBJ1-5
CDR3: ASSVRTGDSQPQH

length: 12
V: TRBV29-1
J: TRBJ1-1
CDR3: SVEGQGWSTEAF

length: 13
V: TRBV2
J: TRBJ1-5
CDR3: ASRGQRGSNQPQH

length: 12
V: TRBV30
J: TRBJ1-1
CDR3: AWTEGGVNTEAF

length: 13
V: TRBV3-1/TRBV3-2
J: TRBJ2-1
CDR3: ASRLSGGADNEQF

length: 12
V: TRBV7-2
J: TRBJ2-3
CDR3: ASSPTTSTDTQY

length: 16
V: TRBV19
J: TRBJ2-3
CDR3: ASSMPRAGGPRTDTQY

length: 12
V: TRBV5-8
J: TRBJ1-5
CDR3: ASSLTGEYQPQH

length: 14
V: TRBV6-2/TRBV6-3
J: TRBJ1-4
CDR3: ASSYSPLDRDEKLF

length: 11
V: TRBV2
J: TRBJ1-2
CDR3: ASSVQEDNGYT

length: 13
V: TRBV28
J: TRBJ1-5
CDR3: ASSLLGAGNQPQH

length: 13
V: TRBV4-3
J: TRBJ1-3
CDR3: ASSQAIYSGNTIY

length: 15
V: TRBV30
J: TRBJ1-5
CDR3: AWSLGIGEVSNQPQH

length: 14
V: TRBV3-1/TRBV3-2
J: TRBJ2-7
CDR3: ASSQFGQGGSYEQY

length: 13
V: TRBV7-9
J: TRBJ2-2
CDR3: ASSLDGGPTGELF

length: 14
V: TRBV18
J: TRBJ2-7
CDR3: ASSPSRGGNSYEQY

length: 14
V: TRBV7-2
J: TRBJ1-5
CDR3: ASSMETLGANQPQH

length: 12
V: TRBV9
J: TRBJ2-7
CDR3: ASSLTPLGYEQY

length: 13
V: TRBV9
J: TRBJ1-2
CDR3: ASSVVGAADYGYT

length: 14
V: TRBV4-2
J: TRBJ1-2
CDR3: ASSPRGGSPLYGYT

length: 11
V: TRBV7-2
J: TRBJ2-2
CDR3: ASSLVYTGELF

length: 10
V: TRBV11-2
J: TRBJ2-1
CDR3: ASRGLSNGQF

length: 13
V: TRBV5-4
J: TRBJ2-3
CDR3: ASSSGGGSTDTQY

length: 12
V: TRBV19
J: TRBJ1-2
CDR3: ASSMSRGNYGYT

length: 14
V: TRBV5-1
J: TRBJ2-5
CDR3: ASSQGTTHLKQTQY

length: 11
V: TRBV11-3
J: TRBJ2-3
CDR3: ASSSGTGLTQY